A selection of T cell receptor beta chains follows, all from one sample in a study of CD8 T cells in ankylosing spondylitis. Via MiXCR, TCRdb re-called the 5' RACE reads, giving one row per CDR3 protein. The sample yields roughly 700,000 distinct CDR3 sequences, about 20% seen once. Sequenced material: blood, either unsorted or a sorted T cell fraction (not recorded which). All receptors come from a male donor with ankylosing spondylitis. The CDR3 runs from the conserved cysteine through the conserved F or W. Fields, in order: clone size, D gene, V gene, J gene, CDR3 DNA, CDR3 protein. The D gene is left open where the match is weak. A row's size may be missing; if present it is once, few, many or a size class.

clone size: few
D gene: NA
V gene: TRBV4-1
J gene: TRBJ2-2
CDR3 DNA: TGCGCCAGCAGCCAAGTCCTGGGGGGGGCGAGGAACACCGGGGAGCTGTTTTTT
CDR3 protein: CASSQVLGGARNTGELFF

clone size: few
D gene: NA
V gene: TRBV29-1
J gene: TRBJ1-2
CDR3 DNA: TGCAGCGCGGGGGGGCAGACAAACTATGGCTACACCTTC
CDR3 protein: CSAGGQTNYGYTF

clone size: few
D gene: TRBD2
V gene: TRBV12-3/TRBV12-4
J gene: TRBJ2-3
CDR3 DNA: TGTGCCAGCAGGCCGGAGTTAGCGGGACGCACAGATACGCAGTATTTT
CDR3 protein: CASRPELAGRTDTQYF

clone size: few
D gene: TRBD2
V gene: TRBV20-1
J gene: TRBJ2-1
CDR3 DNA: TGCAGTGCCAGCCTTAGCGGGAAGCACAATGAGCAGTTCTTC
CDR3 protein: CSASLSGKHNEQFF

clone size: NA
D gene: NA
V gene: TRBV28
J gene: TRBJ2-1
CDR3 DNA: TGTGCCAGCAGTACGCGGCCAGTTGCCTACAATGAGCAGTTCTTC
CDR3 protein: CASSTRPVAYNEQFF

clone size: NA
D gene: NA
V gene: TRBV29-1
J gene: TRBJ1-1
CDR3 DNA: TGCAGCGTGAGGCTGTTCACTGAAGCTTTCTTT
CDR3 protein: CSVRLFTEAFF

clone size: NA
D gene: TRBD2
V gene: TRBV7-9
J gene: TRBJ2-1
CDR3 DNA: TGTGCCAGCAGCTCCCGGACTAGCGGAGGCTACAATGAGCAGTTCTTC
CDR3 protein: CASSSRTSGGYNEQFF

clone size: few
D gene: NA
V gene: TRBV6-5
J gene: TRBJ1-2
CDR3 DNA: TGTGCCAGCAGTTACTCGGCCCAGAGGGGCTATGGCTACACCTTC
CDR3 protein: CASSYSAQRGYGYTF

clone size: NA
D gene: NA
V gene: TRBV12-3/TRBV12-4
J gene: TRBJ1-3
CDR3 DNA: TGTGCCAGCAGTTCCCCCAATGTGGGCCGCAAACCTGGAAACACCATATATTTT
CDR3 protein: CASSSPNVGRKPGNTIYF

clone size: NA
D gene: NA
V gene: TRBV29-1
J gene: TRBJ2-1
CDR3 DNA: TGCAGCGTTGGTCATACGGTTAGCAATGAGCAGTTCTTC
CDR3 protein: CSVGHTVSNEQFF

clone size: few
D gene: TRBD1
V gene: TRBV4-2
J gene: TRBJ2-7
CDR3 DNA: TGTGCCAGCAGCCAAGCTAAGACAGGGGGCGGCTACGAGCAGTACTTC
CDR3 protein: CASSQAKTGGGYEQYF

clone size: NA
D gene: TRBD2
V gene: TRBV6-4
J gene: TRBJ2-1
CDR3 DNA: TGTGCCAGCAGTGACTTCGGACTAGCGGGGGGGCGGTGCTACAATGAGCAGTTCTTC
CDR3 protein: CASSDFGLAGGRCYNEQFF

clone size: NA
D gene: NA
V gene: TRBV7-9
J gene: TRBJ2-1
CDR3 DNA: TGTGCCAGCAGCCCAGCTGGGAGTCCCAATGAGCAGTTCTTC
CDR3 protein: CASSPAGSPNEQFF

clone size: many
D gene: NA
V gene: TRBV29-1
J gene: TRBJ2-5
CDR3 DNA: TGCAGCGTGGCACTGACTAACCAAGAGACCCAGTACTTC
CDR3 protein: CSVALTNQETQYF

clone size: NA
D gene: NA
V gene: TRBV12-3/TRBV12-4
J gene: TRBJ2-3
CDR3 DNA: TGTGCCAGCGCAGCGATACTAGCCAGCACAGATACGCAGTATTTT
CDR3 protein: CASAAILASTDTQYF

clone size: few
D gene: NA
V gene: TRBV5-5
J gene: TRBJ2-7
CDR3 DNA: TGTGCCAGCAGCTCTCGGACAGCAGTTACCTACGAGCAGTACTTC
CDR3 protein: CASSSRTAVTYEQYF

clone size: NA
D gene: NA
V gene: TRBV6-1
J gene: TRBJ1-4
CDR3 DNA: TGTGCCAGCAGTGAATTTGGCAGGGTTGAAAAACTGTTTTTT
CDR3 protein: CASSEFGRVEKLFF

clone size: NA
D gene: NA
V gene: TRBV27
J gene: TRBJ2-1
CDR3 DNA: TGTGCCAGCAGTTTATTGGGGGGAGACCCCTACAATGAGCAGTTCTTC
CDR3 protein: CASSLLGGDPYNEQFF

clone size: NA
D gene: NA
V gene: TRBV5-5
J gene: TRBJ2-1
CDR3 DNA: TGTGCCAGCAGCGACCACTGGGACTATGAGCAGTTCTTC
CDR3 protein: CASSDHWDYEQFF

clone size: few
D gene: NA
V gene: TRBV29-1
J gene: TRBJ2-7
CDR3 DNA: TGCAGCGTCTCGGCGATAAACTCCTACGAGCAGTACTTC
CDR3 protein: CSVSAINSYEQYF

clone size: NA
D gene: NA
V gene: TRBV7-9
J gene: TRBJ1-1
CDR3 DNA: TGTGCCAGCAGCCAAGGGGGTATGTTGGGTCAGACTGAAGCTTTCTTT
CDR3 protein: CASSQGGMLGQTEAFF

clone size: few
D gene: TRBD2
V gene: TRBV27
J gene: TRBJ2-5
CDR3 DNA: TGTGCCAGCAGTTCGACTAGCACCCGGGAGACCCAGTACTTC
CDR3 protein: CASSSTSTRETQYF

clone size: few
D gene: NA
V gene: TRBV20-1
J gene: TRBJ1-6
CDR3 DNA: TGCAGTGCTGGATACGTTGCGGATTCACCCCTCCACTTT
CDR3 protein: CSAGYVADSPLHF

clone size: NA
D gene: NA
V gene: TRBV6-1
J gene: TRBJ1-4
CDR3 DNA: TGTGCCAGCTCTGGGCGCCCAACCGGCGGCGAAAAACTGTTTTTT
CDR3 protein: CASSGRPTGGEKLFF

clone size: few
D gene: NA
V gene: TRBV7-9
J gene: TRBJ2-7
CDR3 DNA: TGTGCCAGCAGCTTAGTCTCCGAGCAGTACTTC
CDR3 protein: CASSLVSEQYF

clone size: few
D gene: TRBD1
V gene: TRBV28
J gene: TRBJ2-1
CDR3 DNA: TGTGCCAGCAGGGACAGGGCACGAGAGCAGTTCTTC
CDR3 protein: CASRDRAREQFF

clone size: NA
D gene: NA
V gene: TRBV5-1
J gene: TRBJ2-7
CDR3 DNA: TGCGCCAGCAGCTTGGTACAGGCCAAGGGGACCTACGAGCAGTACTTC
CDR3 protein: CASSLVQAKGTYEQYF

clone size: once
D gene: NA
V gene: TRBV19
J gene: TRBJ1-5
CDR3 DNA: TGTGCCAGTAACAGGGTCTCGGGACAGCCCCAGCATTTT
CDR3 protein: CASNRVSGQPQHF

clone size: many
D gene: NA
V gene: TRBV10-2
J gene: TRBJ1-5
CDR3 DNA: TGCGCCAGCAGTGAGGGTCAGCCCCAGCATTTT
CDR3 protein: CASSEGQPQHF

clone size: few
D gene: TRBD2
V gene: TRBV11-2
J gene: TRBJ2-7
CDR3 DNA: TGTGCCAGCAGCCGCGGGGGAGTCAACTACGAGCAGTACTTC
CDR3 protein: CASSRGGVNYEQYF

clone size: few
D gene: TRBD2
V gene: TRBV18
J gene: TRBJ2-7
CDR3 DNA: TGTGCCAGCTCACCAAGGGGACTAGCGGGCTCCTACGAGCAGTACTTC
CDR3 protein: CASSPRGLAGSYEQYF

clone size: NA
D gene: NA
V gene: TRBV20-1
J gene: TRBJ1-1
CDR3 DNA: TGCAGTGCTAATGGGGAGCCGCACACTGAAGCTTTCTTT
CDR3 protein: CSANGEPHTEAFF

clone size: NA
D gene: TRBD2
V gene: TRBV11-3
J gene: TRBJ2-1
CDR3 DNA: TGTGCCAGCAGCTTAGCGGAGCGGGAGGGCCGAAATGAGCAGTTCTTC
CDR3 protein: CASSLAEREGRNEQFF

clone size: few
D gene: NA
V gene: TRBV29-1
J gene: TRBJ2-5
CDR3 DNA: TGCAGCGTTGAAGATTGGGGTGGCTCAAGCGAAGAGACCCAGTACTTC
CDR3 protein: CSVEDWGGSSEETQYF

clone size: few
D gene: NA
V gene: TRBV20-1
J gene: TRBJ2-2
CDR3 DNA: TGCAGTGCTAGAGATAGGCCCACCGGGGAGCTGTTTTTT
CDR3 protein: CSARDRPTGELFF

clone size: NA
D gene: NA
V gene: TRBV5-1
J gene: TRBJ1-1
CDR3 DNA: TGCGCCAGCAGCTTGGGAACTTTAAGAGACACTGAAGCTTTCTTT
CDR3 protein: CASSLGTLRDTEAFF

clone size: NA
D gene: TRBD1
V gene: TRBV6-2/TRBV6-3
J gene: TRBJ2-7
CDR3 DNA: TGTGCCACCACCTGGGACAGCAAGGACGAGCAGTACTTC
CDR3 protein: CATTWDSKDEQYF

clone size: NA
D gene: NA
V gene: TRBV9
J gene: TRBJ2-5
CDR3 DNA: TGTGCCAGCAGCGTAGCTACGACTACCCAAAAAGAGACCCAGTACTTC
CDR3 protein: CASSVATTTQKETQYF

clone size: NA
D gene: NA
V gene: TRBV6-5
J gene: TRBJ1-2
CDR3 DNA: TGTGCCAGCAGTTACGGACTTGCCGCTAACTATGGCTACACCTTC
CDR3 protein: CASSYGLAANYGYTF

clone size: NA
D gene: NA
V gene: TRBV6-1
J gene: TRBJ2-2
CDR3 DNA: TGTGCCAGCGGGAGACAGAAGAACACCGGGGAGCTGTTTTTT
CDR3 protein: CASGRQKNTGELFF

clone size: NA
D gene: TRBD2
V gene: TRBV6-2/TRBV6-3
J gene: TRBJ2-7
CDR3 DNA: TGTGCCAGCAGTCACACCGGACTAGTCTACGAGCAGTACTTC
CDR3 protein: CASSHTGLVYEQYF

clone size: NA
D gene: TRBD1
V gene: TRBV10-2
J gene: TRBJ1-2
CDR3 DNA: TGCGCCAGCAGTGCAAGGACAGGGGGACAAATCTATGGCTACACCTTC
CDR3 protein: CASSARTGGQIYGYTF

clone size: NA
D gene: NA
V gene: TRBV27
J gene: TRBJ2-3
CDR3 DNA: TGTGCCAGCAGTTCCCCCCCCGGGACCGATACGCAGTATTTT
CDR3 protein: CASSSPPGTDTQYF

clone size: NA
D gene: TRBD2
V gene: TRBV9
J gene: TRBJ2-2
CDR3 DNA: TGTGCCAGCAGTGGACCGTCTGGGGCGGGAGATCTCGGCGGGGAGCTGTTTTTT
CDR3 protein: CASSGPSGAGDLGGELFF

clone size: few
D gene: NA
V gene: TRBV20-1
J gene: TRBJ1-1
CDR3 DNA: TGCAGTGCTAGTAATGGCCAGCCGAACACTGAAGCTTTCTTT
CDR3 protein: CSASNGQPNTEAFF

clone size: NA
D gene: TRBD2
V gene: TRBV7-9
J gene: TRBJ2-3
CDR3 DNA: TGTGCCAGCAGCTCGGCATCAGTTCTAGCGGGGGGCGCCTATTTT
CDR3 protein: CASSSASVLAGGAYF

clone size: NA
D gene: TRBD1
V gene: TRBV7-9
J gene: TRBJ2-7
CDR3 DNA: TGTGCCAGCAGCCAGCTTCAGGGGGCTTGGTACGAGCAGTACTTC
CDR3 protein: CASSQLQGAWYEQYF

clone size: NA
D gene: NA
V gene: TRBV29-1
J gene: TRBJ2-7
CDR3 DNA: TGCAGCGTTGAAGCCCGAGCCGAGCAGTACTTC
CDR3 protein: CSVEARAEQYF

clone size: few
D gene: TRBD1
V gene: TRBV5-1
J gene: TRBJ2-7
CDR3 DNA: TGCGCCAGCAGCTTGGCACGGACAGGGGGTGAGCAGTACTTC
CDR3 protein: CASSLARTGGEQYF

clone size: NA
D gene: NA
V gene: TRBV4-2
J gene: TRBJ2-3
CDR3 DNA: TGTGCCAGCAGCCAAGAAGTTTACGGGAGACGCACAGATACGCAGTATTTT
CDR3 protein: CASSQEVYGRRTDTQYF

clone size: NA
D gene: NA
V gene: TRBV4-2
J gene: TRBJ2-7
CDR3 DNA: TGTGCCAGCAGCCAAGGGCTAGGAGTGGCCTACGAGCAGTACTTC
CDR3 protein: CASSQGLGVAYEQYF